This TCR beta chain emerged from a study of type 1 regulatory T cells (dated by TCRdb to about 2021). The study in broad terms: An in vitro protocol by which a Tr1-enriched, alloantigen-specific CD4 T cell product named T-allo10 was generated was characterized in the study. T-allo10 was being evaluated clinically in patients with hematological malignancies who were receiving allogeneic hematopoietic stem cell transplantation.

The instrument given in TCRdb is Illumina MiSeq. The public reads were quality trimmed at Q25 with fastp and then assembled into clones with MiXCR by TCRdb, keeping productive beta chains. Rows with one shared CDR3 protein collapse into an entry with the most common genes and DNA. Here the sample has 63,000 or so distinct CDR3 sequences; nearly 50% occur a single time. The top ten constitute approximately 2.3% of the sample. CDR1 and CDR2 (SGHAT, FQDESV) derive from the germline V gene (reference sequence). V is shortened by 0 bases, J by 1 base, and the region joining them spans 11 bases. The CDR3 sequence holds 16 residues, the cysteine and phenylalanine included. Only the CDR3 DNA stays, 48 bases, in frame from base 1. Details on this clonotype: The specificity of this receptor is unknown. Per-nucleotide qualities are absent, and no much larger clonotype sits a single base away.

What the authors observed across the whole study: Compared with non-Tr1 cells, Tr1 cells had a TCR repertoire that was more restricted, a finding the study read as clonal expansion induced by alloantigen.

This TCR came from a human donor in good health. The V and J segments used are TRBV11-1 and TRBJ2-3, with a weak D call of TRBD2 (6 bases match). The sample comprised cultured non-Tr1 T cells, either the whole culture or a sorted T cell fraction (not recorded which). The cell subset or site label of this sample denotes: non-Tr1 population from the T-allo10 product. CDR3 loop: CASSLAHGGGTDTQYF. The DNA sequence is as follows: TGTGCCAGCAGCTTAGCGCATGGCGGGGGCACAGATACGCAGTATTTT. With all but the CDR3 taken from the reference TRBV11-1 and TRBJ2-3 genes, the full variable domain is: EAEVAQSPRYKITEKSQAVAFWCDPISGHATLYWYRQILGQGPELLVQFQDESVVDDSQLPKDRFSAERLKGVDSTLKIQPAELGDSAMYLCASSLAHGGGTDTQYFGPGTRLTVL.